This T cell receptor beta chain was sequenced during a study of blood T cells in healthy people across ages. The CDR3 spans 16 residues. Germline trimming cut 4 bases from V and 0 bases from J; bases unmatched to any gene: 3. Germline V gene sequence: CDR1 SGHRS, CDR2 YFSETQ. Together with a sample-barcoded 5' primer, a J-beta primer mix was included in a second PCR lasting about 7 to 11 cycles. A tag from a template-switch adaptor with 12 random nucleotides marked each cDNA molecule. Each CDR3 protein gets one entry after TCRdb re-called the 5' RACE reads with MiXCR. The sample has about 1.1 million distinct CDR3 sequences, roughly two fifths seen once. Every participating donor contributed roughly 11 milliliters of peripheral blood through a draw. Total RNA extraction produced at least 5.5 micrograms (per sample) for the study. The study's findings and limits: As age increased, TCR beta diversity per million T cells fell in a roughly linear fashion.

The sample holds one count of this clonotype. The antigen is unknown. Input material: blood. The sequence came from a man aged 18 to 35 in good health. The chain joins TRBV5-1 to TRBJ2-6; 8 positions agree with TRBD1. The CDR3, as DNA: TGCGCCAGCAGCCACGGGACAGGCTCTGGGGCCAACGTCCTGACTTTC. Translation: CASSHGTGSGANVLTF.